This T cell receptor beta chain was profiled in a study of OX40 agonist ivuxolimab in advanced cancers. Regarding the study in general: Ivuxolimab, which targeted the costimulatory receptor OX40 (CD134), was an agonistic, fully human IgG2 monoclonal antibody. Intravenous ivuxolimab was administered to patients every 2 weeks at six dose levels: 0.01, 0.1, 0.3, 1.5, 3 and 10 mg/kg. Of the 50 or so patients in dose escalation, about 20 had hepatocellular carcinoma, some 15 had melanoma, 9 had renal cell carcinoma and 9 had head and neck cancer. A male proportion of around 80% and a mean age of about 60 years, ranging from 23 to 79, were recorded for the dose-escalation cohort. Patients were allowed to have had prior anti-PD-1, anti-PD-L1 or anti-CTLA-4 therapy, and 30% to 40% of the dose-escalation patients had been treated with checkpoint inhibitors. Partial responses occurred in three dose-escalation patients: two with cutaneous melanoma and one with hepatocellular carcinoma. The point of sequencing TCRbeta in the periphery was to test whether ivuxolimab changed TCR sequence diversity and drove clonal T-cell expansion. The paper covers the monotherapy dose-escalation part of the phase I ivuxolimab trial, which included N = 52 patients. What the research found in general, with its limitations: In partial responders in the 0.1-3.0 mg/kg groups, normalized peripheral clonal expansion was found to be among the lowest, especially among CD8+ T cells. Low levels of normalized T-cell clonal expansion were also shown by some nonresponding patients. On average, CD8+ T cells showed more expanded clones than CD4+ T cells after ivuxolimab. The antigen specificity of the clonally expanded peripheral T cells was not determined. At doses of 0.1 to 3.0 mg/kg, clonal expansion of both CD4+ and CD8+ T cells in blood was seen between baseline and week 6.

This clone came up a few times. Its antigen remains undetermined. Qualities for individual bases were not recorded, and no much larger clone is one base off. V and J lose 6 bases and 1 base, and a span of 22 bases separates them. Based on the germline V gene, the CDR1 and CDR2 sequences are MDHEN and SYDVKM. The cysteine opens and the phenylalanine closes a CDR3 of 18 amino acids. The kept DNA is CDR3 alone, 54 bases in frame from the first base. Genomic DNA was isolated from the sorted cells so that the TCRbeta CDR3 region could be sequenced. TCRbeta CDR3 regions were sequenced using the immunoSEQ Assay. Not all clones reach the TCRdb copy of this immuneACCESS table, which keeps in-frame sequences only. Checked studies attribute under half of the gap to unresolved V genes and leave the rest unexplained. For this sample the table gives about 91,000 clones, of which about nine tenths were detected only once. Roughly 2.1% of the sample lies in the top ten.

Patients with a history of autoimmune disease or receiving systemic immunosuppression were excluded from the trial. Peripheral blood for TCR sequencing was collected from all dose cohorts at baseline, on cycle 4 day 1, and on cycle 7 day 1. Samples came from an open-label, multicenter, first-in-human phase I dose-escalation trial of ivuxolimab. Adults with locally advanced or metastatic head and neck squamous cell, hepatocellular, melanoma or renal cell carcinoma were enrolled in the trial. Before TCR sequencing, CD4+ and CD8+ T cells were separately sorted from peripheral blood. The sample in question was CD4+ or CD8+ T cells sorted from blood, obtained in a trial of the OX40 agonist ivuxolimab. The TCR was taken from an adult with an advanced solid tumor such as melanoma, head and neck, liver or kidney cancer. Recombination joined TRBV28 with TRBJ2-1, with TRBD2 perhaps the D gene, on 6 matching bases. The CDR3 sequence is CASRGGRRLPDSYNEQFF. The DNA sequence is given as TGTGCCAGCAGGGGGGGTCGGCGCCTGCCCGATTCCTACAATGAGCAGTTCTTC.